These 7 T cell receptor beta chains were all obtained from the same sample, sequenced in a study of shared clonotypes between healthy human individuals (dated by TCRdb to 2018 to 2020). The method was the immunoSEQ multiplex PCR assay. TCRdb provides this immuneACCESS table in a form limited to in-frame rearrangements. Some clones are lacking; in checked studies, under half of them reflect an unresolved V gene, and why the rest are absent is not known. The sample records 550,000 to 800,000 clones, about 92% of which are singletons. 34% of the sample belongs to the ten largest clones. Sample: memory CD8+ T cells from PBMCs. The cell subset or site label, read with the paper, signifies: CD45RO+ cells pooled with CCR7-negative TemRA cells. These receptors all come from a man aged 18-30 years in good health. Some clones in this sample may be carry-over from other donors' samples.

This chain joins TRBV2 and TRBJ2-3, with 14 bases fitting TRBD2. The CDR3 is made up of 16 amino acids. Germline V gene lookup returns CDR1 SNHLY and CDR2 FYNNEI. Trimming removed 5 bases from V and 5 bases from J; junction bases left unmatched: 6. The CDR3 DNA is TGTGCCAGCAGTAGGACTAGCGGGAGGAGGGAAGATACGCAGTATTTT. This codes for CASSRTSGRREDTQYF.

The rearrangement joins TRBV7-6 to TRBJ2-3; D unclear. V gave up 3 bases and J gave up 1 base, with 8 bases separating them. The length of the CDR3 is 14 residues. The germline V gene encodes CDR1 SGHVS and CDR2 FNYEAQ. In nucleotides, the CDR3 is TGTGCCAGCAGCTTCGGCAGCGGCACAGATACGCAGTATTTT. It codes for CASSFGSGTDTQYF.

This chain connects TRBV5-1 to TRBJ1-2, with 8 bases matching TRBD1. V trimming: 2 bases; J trimming: 8 bases; junction bases outside the gene matches: 20. Germline lookup yields CDR1 SGHRS and CDR2 YFSETQ. The CDR3 totals 18 residues. The CDR3 nucleotides read TGCGCCAGCAGCTTTTACCCGGGACAGGAGGCCCACTGGGGCGGCTACACCTTC. Translated: CASSFYPGQEAHWGGYTF.

The V gene is TRBV30, the J gene TRBJ2-1; 14 bases line up with TRBD2. The V gene's germline CDR1 is GTSNPN and CDR2 SVGIG (reference sequence). After removal of 0 bases from V and 8 bases from J, the junction contained 3 bases not matched to a gene. This CDR3 spans 15 amino acids. The CDR3 loop is CAWSVWTSGRYEQFF. As DNA, the CDR3 is TGTGCCTGGAGTGTGTGGACTAGCGGGAGGTATGAGCAGTTCTTC.

This clone appeared once. The chain employs TRBV7-3 and TRBJ2-5, with D unresolved. The germline gives CDR1 SGHTA, CDR2 FQGTGA. V lost 8 bases and J 0 bases, leaving 10 bases between the germline ends. The CDR3 covers 13 residues. For the CDR3, the DNA is TGTGCCAGCGGCACCGGGCACCAAGAGACCCAGTACTTC. Translating it yields CASGTGHQETQYF.

This rearrangement joins TRBV11-3 to TRBJ2-1, with D uncertain. V shed 5 bases and J shed 0 bases, with 17 bases lying between them. Germline V gene sequence: CDR1 SGHNT, CDR2 YENEEA. The CDR3 is 17 residues long. The CDR3 DNA sequence: TGTGCCAGCAGCCCTAGGGCCGGGCTGAGCTCCTACAATGAGCAGTTCTTC. This encodes CASSPRAGLSSYNEQFF.

The chain recombines TRBV7-8 with TRBJ2-5; D is undetermined. The end of the DNA aligns better with TRBJ2-7, so the J call may be wrong. Germline V gene lookup returns CDR1 SGHVS and CDR2 FQNEAQ. This CDR3 region has 16 residues. The CDR3 DNA reads TGTGCCAGCAGTCAAAAGGACGGATCCAGCTCCTACGAGCAGTACTTC. This encodes CASSQKDGSSSYEQYF.